This entry lists 6 T cell receptor beta chains sequenced from one sample in a study of breast tumors, draining lymph nodes, adjacent tissues. Breast cancer patients provided tissue from their axillary draining lymph nodes. TCRdb reprocessed the multiplex PCR reads with MiXCR, giving one entry per CDR3 protein. Of roughly 260,000 distinct CDR3 sequences in the sample, 30% were seen once. The source material was axillary lymph node tissue. The receptors come from a female donor with breast cancer. Some clones in this sample may be carry-over from other donors' samples.

The table lists this clonotype with many counts. J is TRBJ1-2 and V is TRBV3-1; D gene uncertain. The germline CDR1 and CDR2 sequences are LGHDT and YNNKEL (reference sequence). The CDR3 totals 12 residues. V lost 1 base and J 3 bases, leaving 3 bases between the germline ends. In nucleotides, the CDR3 is TGTGCCAGCAGCCAAGGGGACTATGGCTACACCTTC. Translated, it gives CASSQGDYGYTF.

About this clonotype: Possible read error: a much larger clone is one base away. This chain uses TRBV20-1 with TRBJ2-3; D possibly corresponds to TRBD1 (5 bases). The CDR3 has 12 residues. The germline V gene encodes CDR1 DFQATT and CDR2 SNEGSKA (reference sequence). Here the CDR3 reads CSPEGAPDMQYF. CDR3 DNA: TGCAGCCCCGAAGGGGCCCCCGATATGCAGTATTTT.

In this sample, this clonotype turned up many times. The chain links TRBV19 to TRBJ2-3; tentatively, D is TRBD1 (6 bases). The CDR3 sequence is 13 residues long. The V end lost 9 bases, the J end lost 4 bases, and 14 bases lay between the germline ends. The V gene's germline CDR1 is LNHDA and CDR2 SQIVND (reference sequence). The DNA for the CDR3 is TGTGCCAGCAGGGGCCCGAGCCCAGATACGCAGTATTTT. Its protein product is CASRGPSPDTQYF.

Remarks on this clonotype: A read error may be the cause here, since a much bigger clone is one base away. The genes are TRBV7-2 and TRBJ2-2; TRBD1 might be the D (6 bases). Germline V lookup: CDR1 SGHTA, CDR2 FQGNSA. The CDR3 extends over 13 amino acids. The DNA of the CDR3 is TGTGCCAGCGGCTTAGGGGGTTGGGGGGAGCTGTTTTTT. Protein product: CASGLGGWGELFF.

This clonotype showed up many times. CDR3 region: CASSLMGATDEQYF. CDR3 DNA sequence: TGTGCCAGCAGCCTAATGGGGGCTACGGACGAGCAGTACTTC. The rearrangement joins TRBV7-8 to TRBJ2-7; tentatively, D is TRBD1 (6 bases). This CDR3 is 14 amino acids long. Deletions cut 5 bases from V and 5 bases from J, with 16 bases between. Germline loops: CDR1 SGHVS, CDR2 FQNEAQ.

This sequence joins TRBV7-3 and TRBJ2-5; 8 bases map to TRBD2. CDR3 length: 14 residues. Germline CDR1 SGHTA, CDR2 FQGTGA. The CDR3 loop reads CDCSLSAGAETQYF. Here the CDR3 DNA reads TGTGACTGCAGCTTATCAGCGGGAGCTGAGACCCAGTACTTC.